The TCR beta chain described here comes from a study of cytomegalovirus exposure and HLA in healthy donors. Broader study findings: TCR beta chains associated with HLA were, in a later analysis, more clonally expanded than equally common others. V segments that were indistinguishable, TRBV6-2 and TRBV6-3 among them, were omitted from analysis. Many donors carried some public TCRs, although rarity characterized most TCR sequences.

Vbeta (60) and Jbeta (13) primers were used in the PCR. Produced via immunoSEQ multiplex PCR; TCRdb's table is partial and in-frame only. Among over 150,000 clones listed, roughly 81% were seen once. Trimming at V came to 7 bases and at J to 0 bases, leaving 14 bases not matched to a gene. Looked up from germline, CDR1 is SQVTM and CDR2 is ANQGSEA. This CDR3 has 18 amino acids. Regarding this clone: Its cognate antigen is unknown.

The J gene is TRBJ2-6, the V gene TRBV29-1, with TRBD1 identical over 8 bases. The clonotype originates from a woman aged 45-60 years in good health and CMV-seronegative. Sequencing was done on a sample of PBMCs. The CDR3 spells CSAPIPRQGYSGANVLTF. CDR3 DNA: TGCAGCGCCCCGATTCCGAGACAGGGGTACTCTGGGGCCAACGTCCTGACTTTC.